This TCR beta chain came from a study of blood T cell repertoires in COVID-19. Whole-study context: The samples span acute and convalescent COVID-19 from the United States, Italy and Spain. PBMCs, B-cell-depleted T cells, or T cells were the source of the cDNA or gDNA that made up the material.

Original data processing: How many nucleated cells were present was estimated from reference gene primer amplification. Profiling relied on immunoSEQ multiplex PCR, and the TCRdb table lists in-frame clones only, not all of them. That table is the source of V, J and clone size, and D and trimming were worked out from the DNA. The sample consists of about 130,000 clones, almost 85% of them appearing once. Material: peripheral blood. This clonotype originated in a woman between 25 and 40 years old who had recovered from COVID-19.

CDR3 DNA sequence: TGTGCCAGCAGCTCAGGGGACCGCGGCAGGGAGACCCAGTACTTC. Translating it yields CASSSGDRGRETQYF. The rearrangement joins TRBV5-4 to TRBJ2-5, with a tentative D call TRBD1 (6 bases). The CDR3 has 15 residues. Germline V gene lookup returns CDR1 SGHNT and CDR2 YYREEE (reference sequence). Trimming removed 3 bases from V and 5 bases from J, with 17 bases in between.